This TCR beta chain is from a study of OX40 agonist ivuxolimab in advanced cancers. Regarding the study in general: The costimulatory receptor OX40 (CD134) was targeted by ivuxolimab, a fully human IgG2 agonistic monoclonal antibody. Intravenous ivuxolimab was administered to patients every 2 weeks at six dose levels: 0.01, 0.1, 0.3, 1.5, 3 and 10 mg/kg. Of the roughly 52 dose-escalation patients, hepatocellular carcinoma was present in roughly 19, melanoma in around 15, renal cell carcinoma in 9 and head and neck cancer in 9. In the dose-escalation cohort, over 65% of patients were male, and the mean age was approximately 60 years, with a range of 23 to 79. Prior anti-PD-1, anti-PD-L1 or anti-CTLA-4 therapy was permitted, and about two fifths of dose-escalation patients had received checkpoint inhibitors. Partial responses were achieved by three dose-escalation patients, of whom one had hepatocellular carcinoma and two had cutaneous melanoma. The point of sequencing TCRbeta in the periphery was to test whether ivuxolimab changed TCR sequence diversity and drove clonal T-cell expansion. The paper describes the monotherapy dose-escalation part (N ≈ 49 patients) of the phase I trial of ivuxolimab.

V is cut by 4 bases and J by 0 bases, and the space between the germline ends is 10 bases. The germline V gene provides CDR1 SGHRS and CDR2 YFSETQ. CDR3 length: 14 amino acids, cysteine to phenylalanine. Here the CDR3 DNA is all that survives: 42 bases in frame from base 1. This clone was found a few times. Its antigen is not yet known. Base qualities are missing; no much larger clone stands one base away. Broader findings and caveats from the paper: Which antigens the clonally expanded peripheral T cells were specific for was not determined. Low levels of normalized T-cell clonal expansion were also seen in some patients who did not respond. In the 0.1-3.0 mg/kg groups, partial responders had among the lowest normalized peripheral clonal expansion, particularly in CD8+ T cells. Clonal expansion of both CD4+ and CD8+ blood T cells was observed from baseline to week 6 at doses 0.1 to 3.0 mg/kg. After ivuxolimab, more expanded clones were found on average in CD8+ T cells than in CD4+ T cells.

Patients with autoimmune disease history or receiving systemic immunosuppression were excluded from the trial. Peripheral blood for TCR sequencing was drawn from every dose cohort at baseline, at cycle 4 day 1 and at cycle 7 day 1. Samples were obtained from an open-label, multicenter, first-in-human phase I dose-escalation trial of ivuxolimab. Adults with locally advanced or metastatic melanoma, renal cell, hepatocellular, or head and neck squamous cell carcinoma were enrolled in the trial. Before TCR sequencing, CD4+ T cells and CD8+ T cells from peripheral blood were sorted into separate populations. Genomic DNA was isolated from the sorted cells so that the TCRbeta CDR3 region could be sequenced. TCRbeta CDR3 regions were sequenced using the immunoSEQ Assay. TCRdb provides this immuneACCESS table in a form limited to in-frame rearrangements. Some clones are lacking; in checked studies, under half of them reflect an unresolved V gene, and why the rest are absent is not known. Present in this sample are tens of thousands of clones, more than 85% of which were seen just once. Over 11% of the sample rests with the top ten.

The receptor comes from an adult with an advanced solid tumor such as melanoma, head and neck, liver or kidney cancer. The sample in question was CD4+ or CD8+ T cells sorted from blood, obtained in a trial of the OX40 agonist ivuxolimab. Rearrangement joined TRBV5-1 to TRBJ1-1, with TRBD1 perhaps the D gene, on 6 matching bases. The CDR3 region: CASSHRDMNTEAFF. The DNA sequence is TGCGCCAGCAGCCATCGGGACATGAACACTGAAGCTTTCTTT. The full variable domain, with segments outside the CDR3 supplied by the reference TRBV5-1 and TRBJ1-1 proteins, appears as KAGVTQTPRYLIKTRGQQVTLSCSPISGHRSVSWYQQTPGQGLQFLFEYFSETQRNKGNFPGRFSGRQFSNSRSEMNVSTLELGDSALYLCASSHRDMNTEAFFGQGTRLTVV.